One sample yielded the 9 T cell receptor beta chains listed below, sequenced in a study of shared clonotypes between healthy human individuals. Measured with immunoSEQ multiplex PCR; TCRdb has only the in-frame clones, and not every one. The sample carries 300,000 to 400,000 clones, roughly 91% recorded once. Material: memory CD8+ T cells sorted from blood. Subset in this sample: CD45RO+ cells pooled with CCR7-negative TemRA cells. The receptors derive from a man between 18 and 29 years old in good health.

The chain's CDR3 is CASSTRDITGDYGYTF. CDR3 nucleotides: TGTGCCAGTAGTACCCGGGACATTACCGGAGACTATGGCTACACCTTC. The chain couples TRBV19 to TRBJ1-2, with D possibly being TRBD1 (6 bases). Per germline, CDR1 LNHDA and CDR2 SQIVND (reference sequence). The V and J ends lost 4 bases and 3 bases respectively, with 18 bases between them. The length of the CDR3 is 16 residues.

This chain joins TRBV11-3 and TRBJ2-7; D might be TRBD1 or TRBD2, each matching 6 bases. The CDR3 length is 14 residues. Germline CDR1 is SGHNT and CDR2 is YENEEA. V shed 1 base and J shed 2 bases, with 9 bases lying between them. CDR3: CASSLGGAPYEQYF. The CDR3 DNA sequence: TGTGCCAGCAGCTTAGGGGGGGCTCCCTACGAGCAGTACTTC.

This rearrangement joins TRBV13 to TRBJ1-2; D gene uncertain. Per germline, CDR1 PRHDT and CDR2 FYEKMQ (reference sequence). The CDR3 is 13 amino acids. The ends were cut back, 1 base at V and 7 bases at J, with 10 bases in the middle. The CDR3 sequence: CASSLAYGSGYTF. CDR3 sequence (DNA): TGTGCCAGCAGCTTAGCCTATGGTAGTGGCTACACCTTC.

This clone was picked up a small number of times. This sequence joins TRBV19 and TRBJ1-1; D call uncertain. Trimming removed 10 bases from V and 1 base from J, with 13 bases in between. This CDR3 is 13 amino acids long. The germline gives CDR1 LNHDA, CDR2 SQIVND (reference sequence). The CDR3 DNA reads as TGTGCCACAGCGAAACCGGGGAACACTGAAGCTTTCTTT. This codes for CATAKPGNTEAFF.

This clone has only a few counts. The V and J genes are TRBV5-1 and TRBJ2-1, with TRBD1 matching over 8 bases. The CDR3 runs to 14 residues. Per the germline V gene, CDR1 is SGHRS and CDR2 is YFSETQ. Trimming took 4 bases from V and 8 from J; bases not matched to a gene: 8. CDR3 region: CASSKGQGFDEQFF. CDR3 coding DNA: TGCGCCAGCAGCAAAGGACAGGGATTCGATGAGCAGTTCTTC.

Only a few counts were recorded for this clone. CDR3 loop: CASSISGESHEQYF. The DNA for the CDR3 is TGTGCCAGCAGTATTAGCGGGGAGTCCCACGAGCAGTACTTC. This sequence joins TRBV6-4 and TRBJ2-7, with 8 positions matching TRBD2. The CDR3 runs to 14 residues. J was trimmed by 5 bases and V by 5 bases; bases with no gene match: 8. CDR1 is MRHNA, CDR2 SNTAGT, per germline.

This clone was seen once. This chain uses TRBV30 with TRBJ1-1, with unresolved D. Trimming removed 0 bases from V and 0 bases from J, with 5 bases in between. In germline, CDR1 is GTSNPN, CDR2 SVGIG (reference sequence). The CDR3 is made up of 13 amino acids. DNA of the CDR3: TGTGCCTGGAGTGTTTTGGTGAACACTGAAGCTTTCTTT. Translated: CAWSVLVNTEAFF. Complete variable domain (other parts from reference TRBV30 and TRBJ1-1): SQTIHQWPATLVQPVGSPLSLECTVEGTSNPNLYWYRQAAGRGLQLLFYSVGIGQISSEVPQNLSASRPQDRQFILSSKKLLLSDSGFYLCAWSVLVNTEAFFGQGTRLTVV.

Only one count was recorded for this clone. The chain links TRBV7-2 to TRBJ2-7, with D hard to call. Trimming removed 4 bases from V and 3 bases from J, with 13 bases in between. The germline V gene has CDR1 SGHTA and CDR2 FQGNSA. This CDR3 is 14 amino acids long. CDR3 protein: CASSSGRNVYEQYF. Written as DNA, the CDR3 is TGTGCCAGCAGCTCAGGTAGAAATGTCTACGAGCAGTACTTC.

The count of this clone is one. V usage is TRBV18 and J usage is TRBJ2-7, with a weak D call TRBD1 (5 bases). The ends were cut back, 4 bases at V and 6 bases at J, with 7 bases in the middle. The CDR3 is 11 residues long. Germline V gene lookup returns CDR1 KGHSH and CDR2 LQKENI. The CDR3 DNA reads as TGTGCCAGCTCACTAAGGGGCGAGCAGTACTTC. This codes for CASSLRGEQYF. Variable domain in full (rest from reference TRBV18 and TRBJ2-7): NAGVMQNPRHLVRRRGQEARLRCSPMKGHSHVYWYRQLPEEGLKFMVYLQKENIIDESGMPKERFSAEFPKEGPSILRIQQVVRGDSAAYFCASSLRGEQYFGPGTRLTVT.